Below, 8 T cell receptor beta chains from the same sample are listed, as sequenced in a study of T cells in Graves' hyperthyroidism and ophthalmopathy. Template material for amplifying TCR beta CDR3 regions consisted of RNA transcripts. The study used the HTBI primer set for a first-round RT-PCR of the TCR CDR3. TCRdb fed the multiplex PCR reads into MiXCR, producing one record per CDR3 protein. Of roughly 250,000 distinct CDR3 sequences listed, roughly 22% are singletons. The sequenced sample was blood. These receptors all stem from a man aged 25 to 40 with Graves' ophthalmopathy.

The chain links TRBV6-1 to TRBJ2-7; D might be TRBD2 (7 bases). Germline-derived CDR1 and CDR2 are MNHNS and SASEGT. The CDR3 has 15 amino acids. Trimming shortened V by 7 bases and J by 7 bases, and 23 bases separated the two germline ends. CDR3 DNA sequence: TGTGCCAGCAACTTCGGTCGGGGGGCCTTTGGGGAGCAGTACTTC. It is translated as CASNFGRGAFGEQYF.

The chain links TRBV19 to TRBJ2-7; no clear D. V was trimmed by 2 bases and J by 7 bases, leaving 12 bases between them. CDR1 and CDR2 from the germline V gene are LNHDA and SQIVND (reference sequence). The CDR3 consists of 13 residues. CDR3 nucleotide sequence: TGTGCCAGTAGTATAAGGGCCGGCTGGGAGCAGTACTTC. It yields the protein CASSIRAGWEQYF.

The chain has TRBV7-2 and TRBJ2-1; D uncertain. The CDR3 sequence is 16 residues long. The V end lost 11 bases, the J end lost 0 bases, and 20 bases lay between the germline ends. Germline V gene sequence: CDR1 SGHTA, CDR2 FQGNSA. CDR3 amino acids: CAGTPLRKSSYNEQFF. In DNA form, the CDR3 reads TGTGCCGGCACCCCACTGAGGAAGAGCTCCTACAATGAGCAGTTCTTC.

This clonotype has just a few counts. V gene TRBV7-9 combines with J gene TRBJ2-7; TRBD2 aligns across 10 bases. With V trimmed by 5 bases and J by 6 bases, 10 bases remained unmatched. The CDR3 sequence is 15 residues long. Germline CDR1 and CDR2: SEHNR and FQNEAQ (reference sequence). The CDR3 DNA is TGTGCCAGCAGCCGCACCCAAGCGGGAGGGGGCGAGCAGTACTTC. It is translated as CASSRTQAGGGEQYF.

This clonotype was picked up a small number of times. This chain connects TRBV13 to TRBJ1-1, with D perhaps matching TRBD1 (5 bases). V shed 3 bases and J shed 4 bases, with 12 bases lying between them. Germline V gene sequence: CDR1 PRHDT, CDR2 FYEKMQ (reference sequence). This CDR3 is 14 amino acids long. The CDR3 nucleotides are TGTGCCAGCAGCTTGGGGGTCGTTGGCACTGAAGCTTTCTTT. Its translation: CASSLGVVGTEAFF.

For the CDR3, the DNA is TGTGCCAGCAGCTTAACGGGAACCGGGACGAGAGGCAATGAGCAGTTCTTC. Translation: CASSLTGTGTRGNEQFF. The rearrangement joins TRBV7-3 to TRBJ2-1, with D perhaps matching TRBD1 or TRBD2 (5 bases each). V was cut by 0 bases and J by 6 bases, with 18 bases left in between. Germline lookup yields CDR1 SGHTA and CDR2 FQGTGA. The CDR3 runs 17 residues.

V is TRBV12-3 or TRBV12-4 and J is TRBJ2-7; D not resolved. With 1 base removed from V and 5 bases from J, the gap between germline ends came to 6 bases. This CDR3 contains 12 residues. The CDR3 reads CASSLVEDEQYF. The CDR3 nucleotides read TGTGCCAGCAGTTTAGTAGAGGACGAGCAGTACTTC.

In its sample, this clonotype was seen many times. The rearrangement links TRBV6-1 to TRBJ1-5; 7 nucleotides line up with TRBD1. Germline lookup yields CDR1 MNHNS and CDR2 SASEGT. V was clipped by 1 base and J by 0 bases; unmatched bases: 12. The CDR3 is made up of 19 amino acids. The DNA for the CDR3 is TGTGCCAGCAGTGAAGTTACGAGGGGGCTCGGCAATAGCAATCAGCCCCAGCATTTT. Its protein product is CASSEVTRGLGNSNQPQHF.